The sample holds many counts of the clone carrying this T cell receptor (beta chain). Its target is not known. In making TCR beta libraries, quantitative 5'-RACE with molecular barcodes was used. TCRdb fed the 5' RACE reads into MiXCR, producing one record per CDR3 protein. The sample records roughly 230,000 distinct CDR3 sequences, more than 9% being singletons. The CDR3 spans 15 residues. CDR1 and CDR2 (germline): SQVTM, ANQGSEA. With 6 bases clipped from V and 2 bases from J, the junction kept 5 bases outside the gene matches. The entry originates in a study of CD8 T cells in ankylosing spondylitis. Points from the study as a whole: Ankylosing spondylitis blood seemed to carry a telltale TCR beta motif made of under 10 highly homologous variants. Earlier studies detected some motif variants in reactive arthritis synovial fluid and blood. Clones that were linked to disease were CD8+ and were relatively rare in peripheral blood.

The clonotype comes from a male donor with ankylosing spondylitis or in good health (not recorded which). V is TRBV29-1 and J is TRBJ2-2; 11 bases are a match to TRBD2. Sequenced: blood, either unsorted or a sorted T cell fraction (not recorded which). CDR3 amino acids: CSVTGTSGNTGELFF. The CDR3 DNA sequence: TGCAGCGTCACCGGGACTAGCGGTAACACCGGGGAGCTGTTTTTT.